This passage covers 2 T cell receptor beta chains from one sample sequenced in a study of blood T cells in healthy people across ages. A J-beta primer mix and a sample-barcoded 5' primer were used in a second PCR of roughly 7 to 12 cycles. TCRdb processed the 5' RACE reads anew with MiXCR; each CDR3 protein has one entry. This sample yields 500,000 to 650,000 distinct CDR3 sequences, of which approximately 26% are seen a single time; 3% to 4% belongs to the top ten. These same records also appear under a second study, on T cells of mothers and their children.

The sample comprised blood. These receptors all stem from a boy younger than 10 in good health.

A few counts support this clonotype. CDR3 region: CASSFPLKRDGSYEQYF. The CDR3 DNA follows: TGTGCCAGCAGCTTCCCCCTTAAACGGGACGGTTCCTACGAGCAGTACTTC. The rearrangement uses TRBV6-2 or TRBV6-3 and TRBJ2-5, with D perhaps matching TRBD1 or TRBD2 (5 bases each). The DNA end lines up better with TRBJ2-7; the J call may be wrong. The CDR3 length is 17 residues. Germline CDR1 and CDR2: MNHEY and SVGEGT.

The chain uses TRBV2 and TRBJ1-5; D is perhaps TRBD1 (6 bases). The length of the CDR3 is 13 residues. CDR1 is SNHLY and CDR2 is FYNNEI in the germline V gene. Trimming removed 6 bases at V and 6 bases at J, with 12 bases between. CDR3 loop: CASSAQGSQPQHF. The DNA of the CDR3 is TGTGCCAGCAGCGCCCAGGGGAGTCAGCCCCAGCATTTT.